Following are 10 T cell receptor beta chains from one sample sequenced in a study of T-cell memory formation after mild COVID-19. TCRdb re-called the 5' RACE reads through MiXCR, storing one row per CDR3 protein. The data show roughly 80,000 distinct CDR3 sequences, roughly 25% seen once. What was sequenced was PBMCs or a T cell subset sorted from them (not recorded which). Receptor source: a man aged 18-30 years who had mild COVID-19 (a few samples of this study predate the infection). Cell type and time point are not known.

The gene calls are TRBV9 and TRBJ2-3; perhaps TRBD1 as D (6 bases). Trimming pared 3 bases from V and 3 bases from J, leaving 8 bases between. This CDR3 spans 13 amino acids. CDR1 and CDR2 (germline): SGDLS, YYNGEE. The CDR3 is CASSGGQTDTQYF. As DNA, the CDR3 is TGTGCCAGCAGCGGAGGACAGACAGATACGCAGTATTTT.

This chain joins TRBV29-1 and TRBJ2-7, with 13 bases identical to TRBD2. The CDR3 is 14 residues long. Looked up from germline, CDR1 is SQVTM and CDR2 is ANQGSEA. Germline trimming cut 4 bases from V and 6 bases from J; bases unmatched to any gene: 6. CDR3 loop: CSVALAGGPFEQYF. As DNA, the CDR3 is TGCAGCGTTGCACTAGCGGGGGGGCCGTTCGAGCAGTACTTC.

The rearrangement joins TRBV6-5 to TRBJ2-5; D ambiguous. In germline, CDR1 is MNHEY, CDR2 SVGAGI. The V gene lost 5 bases and the J gene lost 4 bases, with 14 bases spanning the gap. The CDR3 extends over 14 amino acids. This CDR3 is CASSPRPASETQYF. The DNA for the CDR3 is TGTGCCAGCAGTCCCAGACCGGCGTCAGAGACCCAGTACTTC.

The chain employs TRBV6-5 and TRBJ1-1; D remains unclear. This CDR3 contains 13 residues. V was shortened by 5 bases and J by 1 base, with 8 bases between the two germline ends. Germline V lookup: CDR1 MNHEY, CDR2 SVGAGI. The CDR3 bases are TGTGCCAGCAGTACCTCCGGGAACACTGAAGCTTTCTTT. This sequence encodes CASSTSGNTEAFF.

The chain joins TRBV2 to TRBJ2-7; D unclear. V dropped 3 bases and J dropped 6 bases, with 12 bases sitting between them. The CDR3 sequence is 13 residues long. Germline V lookup: CDR1 SNHLY, CDR2 FYNNEI. The CDR3 nucleotides are TGTGCCAGCAGTGACCGGGCCTGGACCGAGCAGTACGTC. Amino acids: CASSDRAWTEQYV.

This clonotype has more than one count but fewer than ten. The chain has TRBV5-1 and TRBJ2-1; D not resolved. The V end was cut by 4 bases, the J end by 0 bases, with 5 bases between. Germline V gives CDR1 SGHRS, CDR2 YFSETQ. The CDR3 is 13 amino acids. CDR3 in DNA: TGCGCCAGCAGCAGTCTCTCCTACAATGAGCAGTTCTTC. This translates into CASSSLSYNEQFF.

In its sample, this clonotype was seen a few times. This sequence joins TRBV11-2 and TRBJ2-5; 8 positions agree with TRBD1. Germline CDR1 is SGHAT and CDR2 is FQNNGV. V gave up 5 bases and J gave up 4 bases; unmatched junction bases: 3. The CDR3 totals 13 residues. The CDR3 sequence: CASSITGGETQYF. Here the CDR3 DNA reads TGTGCCAGCAGCATTACAGGGGGAGAGACCCAGTACTTC.

This clonotype was counted only a few times. The rearrangement joins TRBV7-6 to TRBJ2-5, with D possibly matching TRBD1 (6 bases). The ends were cut back, 1 base at V and 4 bases at J, with 13 bases in the middle. CDR1 and CDR2 (germline): SGHVS, FNYEAQ. The CDR3 runs to 15 residues. The CDR3 DNA reads TGTGCCAGCAGCTTAGTCCGGCAGGGGCGAGAGACCCAGTACTTC. Translation: CASSLVRQGRETQYF.

The rearrangement links TRBV11-2 to TRBJ2-7; 7 bases are a match to TRBD2. Looked up from germline, CDR1 is SGHAT and CDR2 is FQNNGV. The V and J ends lost 1 base and 2 bases, in that order; junction bases with no gene match: 8. The CDR3 is 16 amino acids. As DNA, the CDR3 is TGTGCCAGCAGCTTAGGCTTCGGGGGGACTACCTACGAGCAGTACTTC. It encodes CASSLGFGGTTYEQYF.

This chain links TRBV4-3 with TRBJ2-7; 7 nucleotides match TRBD1. V lost 4 bases to trimming and J lost 5 bases; unmatched junction nucleotides: 2. The CDR3 runs to 12 residues. Germline CDR1 and CDR2: LGHNA and YSLEER. The CDR3 here is CASSLGTDEQYF. DNA of the CDR3: TGCGCCAGCAGCCTCGGGACAGACGAGCAGTACTTC.